This T cell receptor (beta chain) originates from a study of neurological immune-mediated disorders. Between the trimmed V and J ends, which lost 0 bases and 7 bases, there was a span of 7 bases. Germline CDR1 and CDR2: DFQATT and SNEGSKA (reference sequence). The CDR3 sequence is 12 residues long. Each CDR3 protein gets one entry after TCRdb re-called the 5' RACE reads with MiXCR. This table has about 120,000 distinct CDR3 sequences, 3% to 3.5% appearing once. This clonotype was seen repeatedly, ten times or more. The TCR comes from a woman in her 30s with multiple sclerosis. The sample consisted of PBMCs. The chain combines TRBV20-1 with TRBJ2-4; D is undetermined. CDR3: CSARDLTNIQYF. The CDR3 DNA reads as TGCAGTGCTAGAGATTTGACGAACATTCAGTACTTC.